This T cell receptor (beta chain) came from a study of blood T cells in healthy people across ages. The authors ran a second PCR of roughly 6 to 11 cycles using a sample-barcoded 5' primer and a J-beta primer mix. Every single cDNA molecule received a tag from a template-switch adaptor with 12 random nucleotides. TCRdb reprocessed the 5' RACE reads with MiXCR, giving one entry per CDR3 protein. The top ten hold around 10% of the sample, which has about 1.6 million distinct CDR3 sequences, roughly a third seen once. This clonotype was recorded only once. The junction does not match germline at one end; this may be a read error. There are 12 residues in the CDR3. Germline values: CDR1 MDHEN, CDR2 SYDVKM.

This receptor was obtained from a woman aged 25 to 39 in good health. The chain carries TRBV28 and TRBJ1-1; the D is unclear. Sequences were obtained from blood. The CDR3 DNA reads TGTGCCTGCAGGATAACGAACACTGAAGCTTTCTTT. It yields the protein CACRITNTEAFF.